This T cell receptor (beta chain) was identified during a study of CD8 T cells in ankylosing spondylitis. Study-wide findings and caveats: Among TCR beta sequences, a motif of eight highly homologous variants appeared characteristic of ankylosing spondylitis blood. Peripheral blood held disease-linked clones only at relatively low frequency, and these were CD8+.

Molecular-barcoded quantitative 5'-RACE produced these TCR beta libraries. MiXCR, run by TCRdb on the 5' RACE reads, gives a single entry per CDR3 protein. The table includes 670,000 or so distinct CDR3 sequences, around a fifth detected once. The V gene end was trimmed by 4 bases and the J gene end by 4 bases; junction bases not matched to a gene: 5. CDR1 and CDR2 from the germline V gene are SGHRS and YFSETQ. The length of the CDR3 is 14 residues. This clonotype was counted only a few times. What it binds is not known. The clonotype originates from a male donor with ankylosing spondylitis. Sequencing used blood, either unsorted or a sorted T cell fraction (not recorded which). This sequence joins TRBV5-1 and TRBJ2-5, with TRBD2 identical over 9 bases. The CDR3 DNA reads as TGCGCCAGCAGCCCGGGACTAGCTTTAGAGACCCAGTACTTC. Protein: CASSPGLALETQYF.